This T cell receptor beta chain appears in the sequencing data of a study of blood T cells in healthy people across ages. Study details: Through template switching, about one barcoded beta molecule was captured per two T cells, as measured in model experiments.

Overall study findings and caveats: In long-lived donors, naive CD4+ cell counts and diversity exceeded those of aged donors. Older age coincided with a roughly linear decline in TCR beta diversity per million T cells.

A sample-barcoded 5' primer and a J-beta primer mix were used in a second PCR of roughly 7 to 12 cycles. TCRdb ran MiXCR on the 5' RACE reads and lists one entry per CDR3 protein. The sample lists roughly 730,000 distinct CDR3 sequences, about 61% seen once, with about 26% in the top ten. In each sample, at least 7 million PBMCs were isolated. Concerning this clonotype: The antigen is not known.

The source material was blood. The TCR comes from a man in his forties or fifties in good health.

The CDR3 DNA sequence: TGCGCCAGCAGCCAAGACACCGGGACAGGGGGCTATCAGCCCCAGCATTTT. Protein sequence: CASSQDTGTGGYQPQHF. This chain uses TRBV4-1 with TRBJ1-5; TRBD1 matches 12 bases. CDR1 and CDR2 (germline): MGHRA, YSYEKL. The length of the CDR3 is 17 residues. The junction had 5 bases not matched to a gene; V was cut back by 0 bases and J by 5 bases.